This record covers a single T cell receptor beta chain. Its antigen is as yet unknown. Each cDNA molecule carried a unique molecular identifier. One entry per CDR3 protein results from TCRdb running MiXCR on the 5' RACE reads. The sample has more than 95,000 distinct CDR3 sequences, 16% seen once. CDR1 SNHLY and CDR2 FYNNEI come from the germline V gene. The CDR3 consists of 15 residues. V was trimmed by 0 bases and J by 6 bases, leaving 14 bases between them. This entry comes from a study of early T cells in non-severe SARS-CoV-2 infection. General study points: Clonotype matching in VDJdb favored anti-spike CD8 responses and did not capture private and CD4 specificities.

The clonotype was recovered from an adult who was a healthcare worker with PCR-confirmed SARS-CoV-2 infection or an uninfected control (not recorded which). Sequenced: whole blood. The rearrangement links TRBV2 to TRBJ1-2, with D perhaps TRBD1 (5 bases). Written as DNA, the CDR3 is TGTGCCAGCAGTGAAGCGCTTAGGGGCTGGGATGGCTACACCTTC. Protein sequence: CASSEALRGWDGYTF.